This T cell receptor (beta chain) is drawn from a study of cytomegalovirus exposure and HLA in healthy donors. This CDR3 has 14 amino acids. V lost 1 base and J 10 bases, leaving 11 bases between the germline ends. Germline V gives CDR1 SGHAT, CDR2 FQNNGV. 60 Vbeta and 13 Jbeta primers were used in PCR. Method: immunoSEQ multiplex PCR; TCRdb's copy keeps in-frame clones and lacks some. Here the sample table reports tens of thousands of clones. The V and J genes are TRBV11-2 and TRBJ1-6; D uncertain. The sequence was collected from a male donor in good health and CMV-seronegative. The sample was PBMCs. The CDR3 region has the DNA TGTGCCAGCAGCTTAGTCTCGGGAGGGTCACCCCTCCACTTT. Protein: CASSLVSGGSPLHF.